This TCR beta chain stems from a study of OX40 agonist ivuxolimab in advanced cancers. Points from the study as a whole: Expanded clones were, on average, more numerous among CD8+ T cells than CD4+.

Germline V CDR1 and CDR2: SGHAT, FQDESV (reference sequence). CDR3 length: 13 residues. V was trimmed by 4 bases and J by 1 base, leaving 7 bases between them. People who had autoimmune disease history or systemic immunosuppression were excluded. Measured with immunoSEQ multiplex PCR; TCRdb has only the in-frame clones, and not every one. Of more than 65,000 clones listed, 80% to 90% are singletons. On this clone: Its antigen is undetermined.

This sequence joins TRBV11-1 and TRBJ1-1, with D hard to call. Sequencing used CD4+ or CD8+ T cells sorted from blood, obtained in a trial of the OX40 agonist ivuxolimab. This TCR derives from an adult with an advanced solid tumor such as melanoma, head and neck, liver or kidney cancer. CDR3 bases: TGTGCCAGCAGCTCGTACAGGAACACTGAAGCTTTCTTT. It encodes CASSSYRNTEAFF.